Listed below are T cell receptor beta chains from one sample, sequenced in a study of blood T cell repertoires in COVID-19. Measured with immunoSEQ multiplex PCR; TCRdb has only the in-frame clones, and not every one. This sample carries over 250,000 clones, about 88% of them seen once, and the ten largest clones take 0.9% to 1%. The sample was peripheral blood. These receptors came from a middle-aged woman who had recovered from COVID-19. CDR3s include the opening cysteine and the closing phenylalanine or tryptophan. D genes are given only for firm matches. Only some rows state a clone size, as once, few, many or a class for expanded clones.

NA | NA | TRBJ2-1 | TRBV4-2 | CASSPPGGEQFF | TGTGCCAGCAGCCCCCCTGGCGGGGAGCAGTTCTTC
NA | NA | TRBJ2-7 | TRBV11-1 | CASSQPPGYEQYF | TGTGCCAGCAGCCAACCGCCAGGCTACGAGCAGTACTTC
TRBD2 | NA | TRBJ2-5 | TRBV7-2 | CASSSPGGAGGAQYF | TGTGCCAGCAGCTCCCCGGGAGGGGCGGGAGGCGCCCAGTACTTC
TRBD2 | NA | TRBJ2-1 | TRBV27 | CASTLRGEGLNEQFF | TGTGCCAGCACCCTCCGGGGGGAGGGCCTCAATGAGCAGTTCTTC
TRBD1 | NA | TRBJ1-5 | TRBV27 | CASSPQGSNQPQHF | TGTGCCAGCAGCCCACAGGGGTCCAATCAGCCCCAGCATTTT
TRBD1 | NA | TRBJ2-5 | TRBV7-2 | CASSLGGGGQGPRAQYF | TGTGCCAGCAGCCTAGGGGGAGGGGGACAGGGCCCTCGGGCCCAGTACTTC
NA | NA | TRBJ2-3 | TRBV7-6 | CASSPPGSDTQYF | TGTGCCAGCAGCCCCCCCGGGTCGGATACGCAGTATTTT
TRBD2 | NA | TRBJ2-7 | TRBV7-6 | CASSPGLAGGSYEQYF | TGTGCCAGCAGCCCCGGACTAGCGGGAGGCTCCTACGAGCAGTACTTC
TRBD2 | NA | TRBJ2-1 | TRBV3-1/TRBV3-2 | CASSQDLSSGLSYNEQFF | TGTGCCAGCAGCCAAGATCTCTCTAGCGGACTCTCCTACAATGAGCAGTTCTTC
NA | NA | TRBJ1-1 | TRBV27 | CASSLLSGLNTEAFF | TGTGCCAGCAGTTTATTGTCAGGGTTGAACACTGAAGCTTTCTTT
TRBD2 | NA | TRBJ2-5 | TRBV5-8 | CASSLGLAGETQYF | TGTGCCAGCAGCTTGGGTCTAGCGGGTGAGACCCAGTACTTC
TRBD1 | NA | TRBJ2-5 | TRBV5-1 | CASSLVGTGGETQYF | TGCGCCAGCAGCTTGGTAGGGACAGGGGGAGAGACCCAGTACTTC
TRBD1 | NA | TRBJ2-7 | TRBV6-2/TRBV6-3 | CASSNGQGEQYF | TGTGCCAGCAGCAACGGACAGGGCGAGCAGTACTTC
TRBD1 | NA | TRBJ2-1 | TRBV4-3 | CASSHPDRGGMNEQFF | TGCGCCAGCAGCCATCCCGACAGGGGCGGCATGAATGAGCAGTTCTTC
TRBD2 | NA | TRBJ2-7 | TRBV2 | CASQRRTSSYEQYF | TGTGCCAGCCAACGCCGGACTAGCAGTTACGAGCAGTACTTC
TRBD1 | NA | TRBJ1-5 | TRBV7-2 | CASSLVGRGVGQPQHF | TGTGCCAGCAGCTTAGTTGGCAGGGGGGTGGGTCAGCCCCAGCATTTT
TRBD1 | NA | TRBJ2-3 | TRBV24-1 | CATSDRTGPTDTQYF | TGTGCCACCAGTGACCGGACAGGGCCCACAGATACGCAGTATTTT
TRBD1 | NA | TRBJ2-5 | TRBV24-1 | CATSDPRDRGQETQYF | TGTGCCACCAGTGACCCCCGGGACAGGGGGCAGGAGACCCAGTACTTC
TRBD1 | NA | TRBJ1-2 | TRBV19 | CASSTNHRTGMDGYTF | TGTGCCAGTAGTACGAACCACCGGACAGGGATGGATGGCTACACCTTC
TRBD1 | once | TRBJ2-3 | TRBV10-3 | CAITPSRDRGKDTQYF | TGTGCCATCACCCCTAGCCGGGACAGGGGAAAAGATACGCAGTATTTT
TRBD2 | NA | TRBJ2-3 | TRBV5-1 | CASDNSGRATDTQYF | TGCGCCAGCGACAACAGCGGGAGGGCCACAGATACGCAGTATTTT
NA | few | TRBJ2-6 | TRBV30 | CAWSVLGSGANVLTF | TGTGCCTGGAGTGTACTTGGCTCTGGGGCCAACGTCCTGACTTTC
TRBD2 | NA | TRBJ2-2 | TRBV15 | CATSPAGAGELFF | TGTGCCACCAGCCCCGCGGGGGCCGGGGAGCTGTTTTTT
TRBD2 | NA | TRBJ2-7 | TRBV10-3 | CAISSPGTSGMREQYF | TGTGCCATCAGTTCCCCCGGGACTAGCGGGATGAGGGAGCAGTACTTC